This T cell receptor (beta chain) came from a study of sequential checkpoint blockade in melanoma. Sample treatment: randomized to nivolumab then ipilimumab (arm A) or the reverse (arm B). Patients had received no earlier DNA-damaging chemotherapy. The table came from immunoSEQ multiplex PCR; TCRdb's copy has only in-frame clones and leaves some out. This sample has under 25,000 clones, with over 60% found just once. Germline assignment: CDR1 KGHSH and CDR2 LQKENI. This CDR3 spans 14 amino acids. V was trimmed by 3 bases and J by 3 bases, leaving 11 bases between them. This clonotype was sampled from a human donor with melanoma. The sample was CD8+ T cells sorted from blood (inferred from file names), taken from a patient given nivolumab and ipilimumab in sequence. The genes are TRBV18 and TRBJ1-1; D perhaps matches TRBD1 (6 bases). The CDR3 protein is CASSPSAGDTEAFF. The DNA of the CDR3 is TGTGCCAGCTCACCCTCCGCAGGGGACACTGAAGCTTTCTTT.